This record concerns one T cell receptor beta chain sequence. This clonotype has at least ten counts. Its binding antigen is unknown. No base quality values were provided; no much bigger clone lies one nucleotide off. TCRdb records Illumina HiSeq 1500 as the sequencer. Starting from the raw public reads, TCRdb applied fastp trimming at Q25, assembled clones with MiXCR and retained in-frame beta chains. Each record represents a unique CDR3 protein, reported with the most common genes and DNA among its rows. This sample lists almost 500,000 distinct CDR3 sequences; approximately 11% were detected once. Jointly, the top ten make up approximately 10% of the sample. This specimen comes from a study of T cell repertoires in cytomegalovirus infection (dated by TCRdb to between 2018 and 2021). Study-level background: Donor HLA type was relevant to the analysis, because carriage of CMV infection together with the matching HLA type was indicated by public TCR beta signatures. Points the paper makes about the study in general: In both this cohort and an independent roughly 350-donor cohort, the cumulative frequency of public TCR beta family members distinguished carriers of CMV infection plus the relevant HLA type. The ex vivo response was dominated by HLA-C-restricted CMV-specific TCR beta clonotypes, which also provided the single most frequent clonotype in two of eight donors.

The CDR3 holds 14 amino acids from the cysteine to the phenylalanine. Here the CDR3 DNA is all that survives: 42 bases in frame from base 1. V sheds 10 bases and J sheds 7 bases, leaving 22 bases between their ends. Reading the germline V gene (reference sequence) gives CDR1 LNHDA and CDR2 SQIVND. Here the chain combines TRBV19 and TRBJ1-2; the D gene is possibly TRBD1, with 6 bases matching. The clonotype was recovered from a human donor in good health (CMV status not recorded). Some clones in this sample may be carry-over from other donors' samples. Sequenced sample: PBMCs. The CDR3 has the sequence CATQVRGQWSGYTF. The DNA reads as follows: TGTGCCACCCAAGTAAGGGGACAATGGTCTGGCTACACCTTC.